The 5 T cell receptor beta chains presented below share a single source sample, sequenced in a study of tumor and adjacent non-tumor tissue in lung cancer. The library came from three nested PCR rounds adapted from ARM-PCR protocols. TCRdb used MiXCR to reprocess the multiplex PCR reads, holding one entry per CDR3 protein. The sample holds 70,000 to 95,000 distinct CDR3 sequences; 76% are singletons and the top ten take roughly 37%. The template was RNA from unsorted bulk tissue. Distant lung tissue was collected more than 3 cm away from the tumor edge. The sample was distant non-tumor lung tissue. The source of these receptors is a man between 65 and 79 years old with non-small cell lung cancer.

This clonotype was seen a few times. The rearrangement uses TRBV6-4 and TRBJ2-2; 8 positions agree with TRBD2. Germline loops: CDR1 MRHNA, CDR2 SNTAGT. This CDR3 region has 15 residues. J gave up 5 bases and V 0 bases, and 2 bases lay outside the gene matches. Written as DNA, the CDR3 is TGTGCCAGCAGTGACTCGGGGACTAGTACCGGGGAGCTGTTTTTT. This sequence encodes CASSDSGTSTGELFF.

This clonotype was counted at least ten times. The V and J genes are TRBV20-1 and TRBJ2-1; 14 nucleotides match TRBD2. V was clipped by 3 bases and J by 7 bases; unmatched bases: 8. The germline V gene has CDR1 DFQATT and CDR2 SNEGSKA (reference sequence). The CDR3 contains 16 residues. The CDR3 region is CSARGTSGRMENEQFF. CDR3 DNA: TGCAGTGCTAGGGGGACTAGCGGGAGAATGGAAAATGAGCAGTTCTTC.

Details on this clonotype: Compared with germline, one end of the junction differs, possibly owing to a read error. V gene TRBV7-8 combines with J gene TRBJ2-5; 7 bases fit TRBD2. Germline V gives CDR1 SGHVS, CDR2 FQNEAQ. The CDR3 runs to 17 residues. The CDR3 loop is CASSFASSGPGGETEYF. CDR3 nucleotides: TGTGCCAGCAGCTTTGCGTCGAGCGGACCTGGGGGGGAGACCGAGTACTTC.

This clonotype was seen only once. A read error may account for a junction end that differs from germline. The rearrangement uses TRBV11-2 and TRBJ2-2, with D possibly being TRBD1 (6 bases). This CDR3 is built from 16 residues. Per germline, CDR1 SGHAT and CDR2 FQNNGV. As DNA, the CDR3 is TGTGCCAGCAGCTTAGTGGGCACAGTGATTGCAGGGGAGCTATTTTTT. Translated, it gives CASSLVGTVIAGELFF.

The V call is TRBV12-3 or TRBV12-4, the J call TRBJ1-3, with 9 bases fitting TRBD1. The CDR3 contains 18 residues. J was trimmed by 9 bases and V by 5 bases; bases with no gene match: 20. CDR3 region: CASSPPGTGIGAATTIYF. CDR3 DNA: TGTGCCAGCAGTCCTCCCGGGACAGGGATCGGCGCTGCAACCACCATATATTTT.